This is a list of T cell receptor beta chains from one sample in a study of beta chain features in type 1 diabetes. Data came from immunoSEQ multiplex PCR; TCRdb stores just in-frame clones and leaves some out. The table has around 710,000 clones, roughly an eighth seen once. What was sequenced was naive CD4+ T cells from blood. These receptors were obtained from a man aged 30 to 39 with type 1 diabetes. Each CDR3 is given with its conserved first and last residue. Each record gives: CDR3 protein, V gene, J gene.

CAISDSGGPTDTQYF,TRBV10-3,TRBJ2-3
CASSRGSTGGNQPQHF,TRBV19,TRBJ1-5
CASSLYGSPLHF,TRBV7-3,TRBJ1-6
CASSLGGSGVTDTQYF,TRBV7-2,TRBJ2-3
CASSARTGDNSPLHF,TRBV7-6,TRBJ1-6
CASSYSTGELFF,TRBV6-5,TRBJ2-2
CASSGTGGYGEQYF,TRBV11-2,TRBJ2-7
CASSSPGVGMETQYF,TRBV28,TRBJ2-5
CASSPPGAANEKLFF,TRBV7-8,TRBJ1-4
CASSYLTGNRISTDTQYF,TRBV5-6,TRBJ2-3
CASSARDGETQYF,TRBV25-1,TRBJ2-5
CASSLQGAGTDTQYF,TRBV7-2,TRBJ2-3
CASSSTGEQYF,TRBV6-5,TRBJ2-7
CASKRGQPGYEQYF,TRBV19,TRBJ2-7
CASSDPDRDQHF,TRBV6-4,TRBJ1-5
CASSRDRLYGYTF,TRBV6-5,TRBJ1-2
CASSLGLRKGETQYF,TRBV27,TRBJ2-5
CASSWRTGTGDANTEAFF,TRBV7-6,TRBJ1-1
CASSLDRAMNTEAFF,TRBV5-1,TRBJ1-1
CASSSGLVAGDTQYF,TRBV7-2,TRBJ2-3
CAIQLANTF,TRBV2,TRBJ1-2
CASSLEGEAGDYGYTF,TRBV5-1,TRBJ1-2
CASSARTGVEKLFF,TRBV9,TRBJ1-4
CASSFTKTGLNEKLFF,TRBV7-2,TRBJ1-4
CSVDTGSSGNTIYF,TRBV29-1,TRBJ1-3
CAWSPISSPLHF,TRBV30,TRBJ1-6
CASSYSGQDYTF,TRBV6-6,TRBJ1-2
CASSSGTGSAYGYTF,TRBV5-1,TRBJ1-2
CASSKSGAGQPQHF,TRBV6-6,TRBJ1-5
CASSFPNRGIQDGYTF,TRBV5-1,TRBJ1-2
CASSLVDSYEQYF,TRBV7-8,TRBJ2-7
CASSSYRYEQYF,TRBV28,TRBJ2-7
CASIHHTDTQYF,TRBV7-9,TRBJ2-3
CAWSVRPPLAKNIQYF,TRBV30,TRBJ2-4
CASSLGGYQETQYF,TRBV5-1,TRBJ2-5
CASSSAGQALGGYTF,TRBV28,TRBJ1-2
CASSLSANTGELFF,TRBV5-1,TRBJ2-2
CSADKEWNEQFF,TRBV29-1,TRBJ2-1
CASSSQSRSGNTIYF,TRBV7-2,TRBJ1-3
CAISESTDTQYF,TRBV10-3,TRBJ2-3
CASSAPDRGSSYEQYF,TRBV7-9,TRBJ2-7
CASSSGQMETQYF,TRBV9,TRBJ2-5
CASSILGEPGELFF,TRBV19,TRBJ2-2
CASSLGTVSSYEQYF,TRBV5-1,TRBJ2-7
CAISESVSPLHF,TRBV10-3,TRBJ1-6
CASSAKVTSNQPQHF,TRBV5-6,TRBJ1-5
CASSGGNNYGYTF,TRBV2,TRBJ1-2
CAISESHPGGTEAFF,TRBV10-3,TRBJ1-1
CASSHGLYSSYNEQFF,TRBV5-1,TRBJ2-1
CASSGGQLNYGYTF,TRBV5-5,TRBJ1-2
CASLGGEQFF,TRBV7-9,TRBJ2-1
CSVERAGGADTQYF,TRBV29-1,TRBJ2-3
CASSPPQGRNSPLHF,TRBV18,TRBJ1-6
CASSPTEGHYEQYF,TRBV18,TRBJ2-7
CASSYSAGRSYEQYF,TRBV6-5,TRBJ2-7
CASSADLAGQGSTDTQYF,TRBV18,TRBJ2-3
CASSFRAGGTGELFF,TRBV7-3,TRBJ2-2
CASSLELVSSEQYF,TRBV7-9,TRBJ2-7
CASSHGDRLNTEAFF,TRBV7-3,TRBJ1-1
CASSTGQGRPPLHF,TRBV19,TRBJ1-6